In its sample, the clone carrying this T cell receptor (beta chain) was seen many times. These data originate in a study of regulatory T cells in long-lasting Graves disease. The time point was: newly diagnosed GD, antithyroid drugs for less than 3 months. From PBMCs, RNA was extracted and then used to make the TCR library. The authors diagnosed Graves' disease using American Thyroid Association guidelines. Through Arm-PCR of CDR3 regions and iRepertoire HTBI primers, TCR beta libraries were built. TCRdb called the multiplex PCR reads again in MiXCR, with one record for every CDR3 protein. The sample records 400,000 to 500,000 distinct CDR3 sequences, 11% to 15% being singletons. Trimming took 0 bases from V and 6 from J, leaving 11 bases between them. Per germline, CDR1 GTSNPN and CDR2 SVGIG (reference sequence). This CDR3 contains 13 residues. The sample also formed part of further work on T cells in Graves' hyperthyroidism and ophthalmopathy. That paper adds: In the first-round RT-PCR of the TCR CDR3, the HTBI primer set was used.

The source material was peripheral blood mononuclear cells (PBMCs), sampled at new diagnosis, from a patient treated with antithyroid drugs. The TCR was taken from a woman in her forties or fifties with Graves disease. J is TRBJ1-2 and V is TRBV30; no reliable D call. DNA of the CDR3: TGTGCCTGGAGTGTCTCAGGCCCCCATGGCTACACCTTC. This translates into CAWSVSGPHGYTF.